This T cell receptor (beta chain) was documented in a study of shared clonotypes between healthy human individuals. Remarks on this clone: Its specificity is unknown.

It was CD45RO-negative cells, positively selected for CCR7, that made up naive CD8 cells, with terminally differentiated effector memory CD45RA+ cells excluded. TCRdb's copy holds only in-frame clones and misses some; the assay was immunoSEQ multiplex PCR. Altogether around 2,000,000 clones are present, about 95% being singletons, with the ten largest covering approximately 1%. CDR1 WNHNN and CDR2 SYGVQD come from the germline V gene (reference sequence). This CDR3 spans 16 amino acids. The V end was cut by 3 bases, the J end by 2 bases, with 15 bases between. Study observations and caveats: Of the naive CD4 clonotypes, approximately 5% were shared across several donors. Depth of sequencing was expected to influence donor clonotype sharing. Rarefaction demonstrated incomplete sorted-subset sequencing despite large depth.

The specimen was naive CD8+ T cells sorted from blood. This clonotype was sampled from a young man in good health. The chain links TRBV10-1 to TRBJ2-3, with D unresolved. CDR3 sequence (DNA): TGCGCCAGCAGTGACGGTCGCGAATACCTCACAGATACGCAGTATTTT. Translating it yields CASSDGREYLTDTQYF.